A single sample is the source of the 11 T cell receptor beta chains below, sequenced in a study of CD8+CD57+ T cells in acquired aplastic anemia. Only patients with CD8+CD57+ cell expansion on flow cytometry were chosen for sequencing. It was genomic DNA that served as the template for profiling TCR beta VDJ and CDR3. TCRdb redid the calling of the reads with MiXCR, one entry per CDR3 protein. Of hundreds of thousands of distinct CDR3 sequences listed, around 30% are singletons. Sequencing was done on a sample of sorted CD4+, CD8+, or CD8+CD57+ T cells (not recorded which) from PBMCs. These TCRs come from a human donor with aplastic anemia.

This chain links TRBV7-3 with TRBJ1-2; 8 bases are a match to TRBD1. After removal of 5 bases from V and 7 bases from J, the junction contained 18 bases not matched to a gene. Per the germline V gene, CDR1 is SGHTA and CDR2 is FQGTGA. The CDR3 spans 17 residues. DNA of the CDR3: TGTGCCAGCAGCCCACCCCCCGGACAGGGTTCTTCAGGTGGCTACACCTTC. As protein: CASSPPPGQGSSGGYTF.

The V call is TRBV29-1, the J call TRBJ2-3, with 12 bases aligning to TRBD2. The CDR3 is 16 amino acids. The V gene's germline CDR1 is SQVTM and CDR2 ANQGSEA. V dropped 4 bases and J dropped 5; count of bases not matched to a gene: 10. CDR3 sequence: CSVAPLAGGPIDTQYF. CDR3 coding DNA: TGCAGCGTTGCACCTCTAGCGGGGGGGCCAATAGATACGCAGTATTTT.

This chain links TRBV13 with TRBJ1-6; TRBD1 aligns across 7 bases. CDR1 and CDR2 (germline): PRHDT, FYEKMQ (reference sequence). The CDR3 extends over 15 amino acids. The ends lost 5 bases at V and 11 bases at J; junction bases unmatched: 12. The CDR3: CASSLTIQGNPPLHF. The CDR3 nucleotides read TGTGCCAGCAGCCTCACCATACAGGGGAATCCACCCCTCCACTTT.

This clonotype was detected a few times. In DNA, the CDR3 is TGTGCCAGCTCGGACAGGGTGGACACTGAAGCTTTCTTT. It yields the protein CASSDRVDTEAFF. The chain combines TRBV9 with TRBJ1-1; TRBD1 matches at 8 bases. This CDR3 spans 13 amino acids. Losses at the gene ends were 7 bases for V and 3 bases for J; bases not matched to a gene: 5. CDR1 SGDLS and CDR2 YYNGEE come from the germline V gene.

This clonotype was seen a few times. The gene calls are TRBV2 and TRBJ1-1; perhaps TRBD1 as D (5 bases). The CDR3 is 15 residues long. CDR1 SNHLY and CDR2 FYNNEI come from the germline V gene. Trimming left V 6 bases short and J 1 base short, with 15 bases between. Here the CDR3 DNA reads TGTGCCAGCAGCCAAGTGAAGCAGGGGAACACTGAAGCTTTCTTT. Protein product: CASSQVKQGNTEAFF.

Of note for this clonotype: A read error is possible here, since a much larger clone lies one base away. CDR3 residues: CASSPKIRDTEAFF. CDR3 in DNA: TGTGCCAGCAGCCCGAAAATCAGGGACACTGAAGCTTTCTTT. The V gene is TRBV2, the J gene TRBJ1-1, with D possibly TRBD1 on 5 matching bases. V lost 6 bases to trimming and J lost 3 bases, with 14 bases between them. The CDR3 extends over 14 amino acids. Germline CDR1 and CDR2: SNHLY and FYNNEI. Using reference TRBV2 and TRBJ1-1 for the parts outside the CDR3, the full variable domain is EPEVTQTPSHQVTQMGQEVILRCVPISNHLYFYWYRQILGQKVEFLVSFYNNEISEKSEIFDDQFSVERPDGSNFTLKIRSTKLEDSAMYFCASSPKIRDTEAFFGQGTRLTVV.

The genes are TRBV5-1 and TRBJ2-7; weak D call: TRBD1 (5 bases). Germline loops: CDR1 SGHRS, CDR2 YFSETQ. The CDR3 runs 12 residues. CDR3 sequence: CPPSGRPYEQYF. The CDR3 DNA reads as TGCCCCCCCTCAGGGCGCCCCTACGAGCAGTACTTC. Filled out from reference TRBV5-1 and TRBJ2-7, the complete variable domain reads KAGVTQTPRYLIKTRGQQVTLSCSPISGHRSVSWYQQTPGQGLQFLFEYFSETQRNKGNFPGRFSGRQFSNSRSEMNVSTLELGDSALYLCPPSGRPYEQYFGPGTRLTVT.

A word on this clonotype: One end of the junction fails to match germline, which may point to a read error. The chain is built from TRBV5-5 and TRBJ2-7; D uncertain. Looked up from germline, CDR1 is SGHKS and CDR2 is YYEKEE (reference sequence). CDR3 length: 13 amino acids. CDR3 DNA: TGTGCCAGCAGCTTTAAAACATCCTACGAGCGGTACTTC. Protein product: CASSFKTSYERYF.

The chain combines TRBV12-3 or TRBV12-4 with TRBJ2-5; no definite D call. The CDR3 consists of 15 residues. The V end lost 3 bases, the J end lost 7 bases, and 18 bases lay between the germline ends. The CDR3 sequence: CASSFAYTFDGTQYF. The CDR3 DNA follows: TGTGCCAGCAGTTTCGCTTACACGTTTGATGGGACCCAGTACTTC.

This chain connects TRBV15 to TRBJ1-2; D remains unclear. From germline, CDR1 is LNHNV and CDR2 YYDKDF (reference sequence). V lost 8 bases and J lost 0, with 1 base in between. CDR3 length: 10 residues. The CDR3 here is CATSNYGYTF. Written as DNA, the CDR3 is TGTGCCACCTCTAACTATGGCTACACCTTC.

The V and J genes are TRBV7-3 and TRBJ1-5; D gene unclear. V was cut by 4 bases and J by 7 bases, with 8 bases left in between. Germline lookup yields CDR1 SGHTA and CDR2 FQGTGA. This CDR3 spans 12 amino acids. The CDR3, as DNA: TGTGCCAGCAGCTGGGAGGGACAGCCCCAGCATTTT. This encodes CASSWEGQPQHF.